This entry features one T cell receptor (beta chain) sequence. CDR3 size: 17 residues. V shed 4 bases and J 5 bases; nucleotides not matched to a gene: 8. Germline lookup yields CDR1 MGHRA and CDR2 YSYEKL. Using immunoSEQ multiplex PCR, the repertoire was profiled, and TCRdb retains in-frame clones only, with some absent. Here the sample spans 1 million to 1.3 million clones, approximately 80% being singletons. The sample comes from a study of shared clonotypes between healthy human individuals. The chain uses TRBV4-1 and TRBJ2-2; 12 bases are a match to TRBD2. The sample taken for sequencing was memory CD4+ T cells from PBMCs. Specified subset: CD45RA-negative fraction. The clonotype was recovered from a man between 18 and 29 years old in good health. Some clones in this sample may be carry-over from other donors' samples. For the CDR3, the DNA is TGCGCCAGCAGCCCAAACCCGACTAGCGGGAGTACCGGGGAGCTGTTTTTT. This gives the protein CASSPNPTSGSTGELFF.